One and the same sample provided the 17 T cell receptor beta chains below, sequenced in a study of early T cells in non-severe SARS-CoV-2 infection. TCRdb reprocessed the 5' RACE reads via MiXCR and lists one record per CDR3 protein. The sample yields 70,000 or so distinct CDR3 sequences, roughly a tenth seen once. Here the sequenced sample was whole blood, taken at baseline. These receptors came from an adult who was a healthcare worker with PCR-confirmed SARS-CoV-2 infection or an uninfected control (not recorded which).

This clonotype was seen a handful of times. V and J are TRBV19 and TRBJ2-6; 8 bases match TRBD1. Looked up from germline, CDR1 is LNHDA and CDR2 is SQIVND (reference sequence). This CDR3 contains 17 residues. After removal of 7 bases from V and 0 bases from J, the junction contained 8 bases not matched to a gene. DNA of the CDR3: TGTGCCAGTAACACGGGACAGGCTCTCTCTGGGGCCAACGTCCTGACTTTC. Amino acid sequence: CASNTGQALSGANVLTF.

This clonotype was picked up many times. V and J are TRBV7-6 and TRBJ2-7; TRBD2 is a possible D gene (7 bases). Germline assignment: CDR1 SGHVS and CDR2 FNYEAQ. The CDR3 consists of 17 residues. Trimming cost V 0 bases and J 0 bases, with 15 bases left between them. The CDR3 nucleotides read TGTGCCAGCAGCTTAGCACCCCCGGGGGGCTACTCCTACGAGCAGTACTTC. Residues: CASSLAPPGGYSYEQYF.

This chain joins TRBV5-1 and TRBJ2-2; D unresolved. The germline V and J ends were trimmed by 0 bases and 2 bases, with 5 bases remaining between them. The CDR3 loop spans 14 amino acids. Germline V gives CDR1 SGHRS, CDR2 YFSETQ. CDR3 residues: CASSLEPNTGELFF. The DNA of the CDR3 is TGCGCCAGCAGCTTGGAGCCTAACACCGGGGAGCTGTTTTTT.

This clonotype was recorded a few times. CDR3 sequence (DNA): TGTGCCAGCAGTCCTCAGCTCAGTGGGGCAGATACGCAGTATTTT. Protein product: CASSPQLSGADTQYF. This chain joins TRBV6-5 and TRBJ2-3; no clear D. V was pared by 5 bases and J by 4 bases, with 16 bases between. The CDR3 has 15 amino acids. Germline CDR1 MNHEY, CDR2 SVGAGI.

V gene TRBV6-1 combines with J gene TRBJ1-2; D possibly corresponds to TRBD1 (6 bases). Germline V CDR1 and CDR2: MNHNS, SASEGT. Deletions cut 7 bases from V and 4 bases from J, with 19 bases between. The CDR3 spans 15 residues. CDR3 in DNA: TGTGCCAGCACGCCCCGGGACATATCCGTCTATGGCTACACCTTC. Protein: CASTPRDISVYGYTF.

This clonotype was counted only a few times. The gene calls are TRBV18 and TRBJ2-7, with TRBD1 matching 9 bases. Germline assignment: CDR1 KGHSH and CDR2 LQKENI. CDR3 length: 18 residues. The V segment lost 2 bases and the J segment 2 bases; nucleotides outside the gene matches: 13. Here the CDR3 DNA reads TGTGCCAGCTCACCAGGGGGAGCAGGGACAGGGCTTCCCTACGAGCAGTACTTC. It is translated as CASSPGGAGTGLPYEQYF. The full variable domain, completed using reference TRBV18 and TRBJ2-7, is NAGVMQNPRHLVRRRGQEARLRCSPMKGHSHVYWYRQLPEEGLKFMVYLQKENIIDESGMPKERFSAEFPKEGPSILRIQQVVRGDSAAYFCASSPGGAGTGLPYEQYFGPGTRLTVT.

This clonotype was counted a few times. The chain couples TRBV11-2 to TRBJ2-7, with a tentative D call TRBD1 (5 bases). Germline CDR1 and CDR2: SGHAT and FQNNGV. The V gene lost 3 bases and the J gene lost 1 base, with 10 bases spanning the gap. The CDR3 runs 14 residues. The DNA of the CDR3 is TGTGCCAGCAGCTTTGGCAGGGAATCCTACGAGCAGTACTTC. Its translation is CASSFGRESYEQYF.

This clonotype was recorded at least ten times. This chain connects TRBV20-1 to TRBJ2-3, with 11 bases that match TRBD2. Trimming at V came to 5 bases and at J to 0 bases, leaving 10 bases not matched to a gene. Germline loops: CDR1 DFQATT, CDR2 SNEGSKA (reference sequence). The CDR3 extends over 17 amino acids. The CDR3 loop reads CSAGGELAGGSTDTQYF. Written as DNA, the CDR3 is TGCAGTGCTGGAGGGGAGCTAGCGGGGGGCAGCACAGATACGCAGTATTTT.

This clonotype was seen repeatedly, ten times or more. This chain connects TRBV6-1 to TRBJ2-7; D not certain. Deletions cut 1 base from V and 2 bases from J, with 6 bases between. Germline assignment: CDR1 MNHNS and CDR2 SASEGT. The CDR3 spans 13 residues. CDR3 sequence: CASSEGQPYEQYF. Here the CDR3 DNA reads TGTGCCAGCAGTGAAGGTCAGCCCTACGAGCAGTACTTC.

This clonotype was counted a few times. V and J are TRBV7-2 and TRBJ2-7, with D maybe TRBD1 (6 bases). Germline V gene lookup returns CDR1 SGHTA and CDR2 FQGNSA. There are 13 residues in the CDR3. V gave up 8 bases and J gave up 5 bases, with 16 bases separating them. The CDR3 is CASGGRQAHEQYF. CDR3 in DNA: TGTGCCAGCGGGGGAAGACAGGCCCACGAGCAGTACTTC.

This clonotype has at least ten counts. V and J are TRBV7-2 and TRBJ1-5; 8 positions agree with TRBD1. The junction had 11 bases not matched to a gene; V was cut back by 6 bases and J by 7 bases. Germline V gene lookup returns CDR1 SGHTA and CDR2 FQGNSA. CDR3 size: 15 residues. This chain's CDR3 is CASRNRTGSIQPQHF. The DNA for the CDR3 is TGTGCCAGCAGGAACCGGACAGGGTCGATCCAGCCCCAGCATTTT.

Many counts were recorded for this clonotype. The J gene is TRBJ2-3, the V gene TRBV21-1; whether TRBD1, the table's D call, matches the DNA was not checked. TRBV21-1 is a pseudogene locus. The CDR3 sequence is 17 residues long. The CDR3 region is CASSNGFWRGESDTQYF. CDR3 sequence (DNA): TGTGCCAGCAGCAACGGGTTCTGGCGGGGGGAGTCAGATACGCAGTATTTT.

This clonotype was detected a few times. The CDR3 coding sequence is TGTGCCAGTAGTCCATCGACAGGGATCTTGATCGAGCAGTACTTC. It yields the protein CASSPSTGILIEQYF. The V and J genes are TRBV19 and TRBJ2-7, with 7 bases that match TRBD1. V shed 5 bases and J 6 bases; nucleotides not matched to a gene: 13. The CDR3 runs to 15 residues. CDR1 is LNHDA and CDR2 is SQIVND in the germline V gene (reference sequence).

This sequence joins TRBV18 and TRBJ1-2; the D gene is possibly TRBD1 (6 bases). CDR3 size: 14 residues. CDR1 KGHSH and CDR2 LQKENI come from the germline V gene. Trimming stripped 3 bases from V and 4 bases from J, with 12 bases between. As DNA, the CDR3 is TGTGCCAGCTCACCTTCCGGACAGCTCTATGGCTACACCTTC. It codes for CASSPSGQLYGYTF.

In this sample, this clonotype turned up a few times. The rearrangement links TRBV6-6 to TRBJ1-5, with a possible D match to TRBD1 (6 bases). The length of the CDR3 is 14 residues. The V end was cut by 6 bases, the J end by 2 bases, with 11 bases between. The germline V gene has CDR1 MNHNY and CDR2 SVGAGI (reference sequence). CDR3 nucleotide sequence: TGTGCCAGCAGGAGGGGGAACGGCAATCAGCCCCAGCATTTT. Its translation: CASRRGNGNQPQHF.

This clonotype came up many times. The chain couples TRBV2 to TRBJ1-1; tentatively, D is TRBD1 (6 bases). Trimming removed 3 bases from V and 3 bases from J, with 8 bases in between. The CDR3 runs to 13 residues. Germline assignment: CDR1 SNHLY and CDR2 FYNNEI. This CDR3 is CASSDRGDTEAFF. In DNA form, the CDR3 reads TGTGCCAGCAGTGACAGGGGCGACACTGAAGCTTTCTTT.

The rearrangement uses TRBV9 and TRBJ1-6, with TRBD1 matching 7 bases. Germline CDR1 is SGDLS and CDR2 is YYNGEE. V gave up 2 bases and J gave up 7 bases; unmatched junction bases: 3. There are 14 residues in the CDR3. The CDR3 reads CASSVTGNNSPLHF. The CDR3 nucleotides read TGTGCCAGCAGCGTGACAGGGAACAATTCACCCCTCCACTTT.